Reported below is one TCR beta chain. This specimen belongs to a study of blood T cell repertoires in COVID-19. Across the study: Acute and convalescent COVID-19 specimens originated in the United States, Italy and Spain. Sample material is recorded as cDNA or gDNA derived from T cells, B-cell-depleted T cells, or PBMCs.

In the source study's methods: The authors estimated nucleated cell counts from reference gene primer amplification. The table came from immunoSEQ multiplex PCR; TCRdb's copy has only in-frame clones and leaves some out. V and J calls and clone size are those listed in that table; D and trimming were worked out from the DNA. Of 200,000 to 250,000 clones listed, under 85% were seen once; the top ten hold roughly 1.3%. CDR1 and CDR2 from the germline V gene are SSHAT and FNYEAQ (reference sequence). CDR3 length: 13 residues. V dropped 5 bases and J dropped 4 bases, with 12 bases sitting between them. The chain couples TRBV7-7 to TRBJ2-7; possibly TRBD1 for D (5 bases). The specimen sequenced was peripheral blood. The receptor's source is a woman in her 30s with COVID-19, enrolled during active disease. The CDR3 reads CASSVRRDYEQYF. CDR3 nucleotides: TGTGCCAGCAGCGTTCGCAGGGATTACGAGCAGTACTTC.